This passage covers 20 T cell receptor beta chains from one sample sequenced in a study of T cell repertoires in cytomegalovirus infection. TCRdb passed the reads through MiXCR, listing each CDR3 protein once. The sample lists a few hundred thousand distinct CDR3 sequences, 22% occurring once. Sequenced sample: CD8+ T cells from PBMCs. The receptor source for this set is a human donor in good health (CMV status not recorded). Some clones in this sample may be carry-over from other donors' samples.

The CDR3 coding sequence is TGTGCCAGCAGTCCAGGCGGGGTGACCGGGGAGCTGTTTTTT. Translating it yields CASSPGGVTGELFF. This chain connects TRBV2 to TRBJ2-2; possibly TRBD2 for D (6 bases). The CDR3 length is 14 residues. Germline V gene data show CDR1 as SNHLY and CDR2 as FYNNEI. V lost 5 bases and J lost 5, with 12 bases in between.

This clonotype occurred many times. This rearrangement joins TRBV28 to TRBJ2-1; tentative D call: TRBD1 (6 bases). Germline values: CDR1 MDHEN, CDR2 SYDVKM. Trimming pared 3 bases from V and 5 bases from J, leaving 17 bases between. The CDR3 is 16 residues long. The CDR3 DNA reads TGTGCCAGCAGTTTTTTCGCCAGGGGATCTGACAATGAGCAGTTCTTC. It encodes CASSFFARGSDNEQFF. The full variable domain, its missing parts supplied by reference TRBV28 and TRBJ2-1, is DVKVTQSSRYLVKRTGEKVFLECVQDMDHENMFWYRQDPGLGLRLIYFSYDVKMKEKGDIPEGYSVSREKKERFSLILESASTNQTSMYLCASSFFARGSDNEQFFGPGTRLTVL.

This clonotype was counted at least ten times. This chain joins TRBV12-3 or TRBV12-4 and TRBJ2-1; no clear D. The CDR3 is 14 amino acids. The V gene lost 0 bases and the J gene lost 6 bases, with 9 bases spanning the gap. The CDR3 DNA follows: TGTGCCAGCAGTTTAGCGCTATCAGTCAATGAGCAGTTCTTC. Protein sequence: CASSLALSVNEQFF.

The chain combines TRBV28 with TRBJ2-7, with TRBD2 matching over 8 bases. CDR1 is MDHEN, CDR2 SYDVKM, per germline. Losses at the gene ends were 7 bases for V and 5 bases for J; bases not matched to a gene: 16. This CDR3 has 16 amino acids. The CDR3 sequence is CASTIGAGGGFHEQYF. The CDR3 nucleotides read TGTGCCAGCACCATAGGGGCGGGGGGTGGGTTCCACGAGCAGTACTTC.

This clonotype appeared many times. This sequence joins TRBV5-6 and TRBJ2-7, with D uncertain. Trimming left V 4 bases short and J 3 bases short, with 14 bases between. CDR1 and CDR2 from the germline V gene are SGHDT and YYEEEE. The length of the CDR3 is 14 residues. The CDR3 sequence is CASSITGSLYEQYF. CDR3 sequence (DNA): TGTGCCAGCAGCATCACCGGGTCCCTCTACGAGCAGTACTTC.

At least ten counts were recorded for this clonotype. The V call is TRBV6-6, the J call TRBJ2-1, with D possibly being TRBD1 or TRBD2 (5 bases each). CDR3 length equals 13 residues. V was pared by 5 bases and J by 7 bases, with 12 bases between. CDR1 and CDR2 from the germline V gene are MNHNY and SVGAGI (reference sequence). The CDR3 DNA follows: TGTGCCAGCAGTCACCGGGACGGGAATGAGCAGTTCTTC. Translation: CASSHRDGNEQFF.

This clonotype came up many times. The chain couples TRBV20-1 to TRBJ2-2, with 7 bases aligning to TRBD2. V trimming: 0 bases; J trimming: 8 bases; junction bases outside the gene matches: 9. Germline CDR1 reads DFQATT; CDR2 reads SNEGSKA (reference sequence). This CDR3 spans 15 amino acids. Written as DNA, the CDR3 is TGCAGTGCTAGAGATCCGGCCAGCGGGGTGGGGGAGCTGTTTTTT. Protein: CSARDPASGVGELFF.

The gene calls are TRBV9 and TRBJ2-1; possibly TRBD2 for D (5 bases). From germline, CDR1 is SGDLS and CDR2 YYNGEE. This CDR3 has 15 amino acids. Trimming took off 3 bases at V and 0 bases at J, with 10 bases between the two ends. CDR3 sequence: CASSAGLYSYNEQFF. The CDR3 DNA is TGTGCCAGCAGCGCCGGACTGTACTCCTACAATGAGCAGTTCTTC. Full variable domain (missing parts from reference TRBV9 and TRBJ2-1): DSGVTQTPKHLITATGQRVTLRCSPRSGDLSVYWYQQSLDQGLQFLIQYYNGEERAKGNILERFSAQQFPDLHSELNLSSLELGDSALYFCASSAGLYSYNEQFFGPGTRLTVL.

The chain is built from TRBV4-1 and TRBJ2-7; weak D call: TRBD2 (5 bases). The CDR3 runs to 14 residues. The V gene lost 4 bases and the J gene lost 1 base, with 11 bases spanning the gap. The V gene's germline CDR1 is MGHRA and CDR2 YSYEKL. The CDR3 loop is CASSREGLSYEQYF. The CDR3 bases are TGCGCCAGCAGCCGAGAGGGCTTATCCTACGAGCAGTACTTC.

This clonotype occurred many times. This sequence joins TRBV4-1 and TRBJ1-1; 12 bases match TRBD1. From germline, CDR1 is MGHRA and CDR2 YSYEKL. CDR3 length: 15 residues. With 4 bases clipped from V and 6 bases from J, the junction kept 6 bases outside the gene matches. CDR3 residues: CASSPSGQGASEAFF. CDR3 DNA sequence: TGCGCCAGCAGCCCCTCGGGACAGGGGGCATCTGAAGCTTTCTTT.

This clonotype was observed many times. The rearrangement joins TRBV7-2 to TRBJ1-1; D is ambiguous. The CDR3 is 13 amino acids. V lost 2 bases, J lost 4 bases, and 8 bases lay in between. Germline values: CDR1 SGHTA, CDR2 FQGNSA. In DNA, the CDR3 is TGTGCCAGCAGCTTACCCCTTGCCACTGAAGCTTTCTTT. It codes for CASSLPLATEAFF.

This clonotype was seen just once. This chain connects TRBV27 to TRBJ1-5, with D possibly TRBD1 on 5 matching bases. Germline V gene sequence: CDR1 MNHEY, CDR2 SMNVEV (reference sequence). The CDR3 runs 14 residues. V was cut by 3 bases and J by 9 bases, with 15 bases left in between. In DNA form, the CDR3 reads TGTGCCAGCAGTTTCTCGGGGCCCTTGGGGCCCCAGCATTTT. This gives the protein CASSFSGPLGPQHF.

The chain links TRBV9 to TRBJ2-1; either TRBD1 or TRBD2 may supply D (7 bases each). CDR3 size: 15 residues. The germline gives CDR1 SGDLS, CDR2 YYNGEE. The V end lost 0 bases, the J end lost 5 bases, and 12 bases lay between the germline ends. The CDR3 sequence is CASSVAGGTDNEQFF. The DNA for the CDR3 is TGTGCCAGCAGCGTAGCCGGGGGGACAGACAATGAGCAGTTCTTC.

V is TRBV6-5 and J is TRBJ1-1, with D possibly matching TRBD1 (5 bases). Per the germline V gene, CDR1 is MNHEY and CDR2 is SVGAGI. The CDR3 length is 13 residues. Deletions cut 3 bases from V and 12 bases from J, with 17 bases between. The DNA for the CDR3 is TGTGCCAGCAGTTATTCGCAGGGAGGTAAAACTTTCTTT. Residues: CASSYSQGGKTFF.

The V and J genes are TRBV6-6 and TRBJ2-1; perhaps TRBD1 as D (5 bases). V was shortened by 2 bases and J by 3 bases, with 14 bases between the two germline ends. The germline V gene encodes CDR1 MNHNY and CDR2 SVGAGI (reference sequence). CDR3 size: 16 residues. The DNA for the CDR3 is TGTGCCAGCAGTTACCTCATCCCGACAGTCTACAATGAGCAGTTCTTC. Amino acids: CASSYLIPTVYNEQFF.

The chain uses TRBV7-9 and TRBJ1-2; no definite D call. V lost 5 bases to trimming and J lost 6 bases, with 22 bases between them. The CDR3 covers 16 residues. Germline lookup yields CDR1 SEHNR and CDR2 FQNEAQ (reference sequence). CDR3 region: CASSRSPAPYAHGYTF. As DNA, the CDR3 is TGTGCCAGCAGCCGGAGCCCGGCTCCCTATGCACATGGCTACACCTTC.

The table lists this clonotype with many counts. The chain recombines TRBV7-2 with TRBJ2-7, with D perhaps TRBD2 (5 bases). The CDR3 contains 13 residues. Trimming cost V 4 bases and J 4 bases, with 11 bases left between them. Germline V gives CDR1 SGHTA, CDR2 FQGNSA. The CDR3 loop is CASSSVLDYEQYF. In DNA form, the CDR3 reads TGTGCCAGCAGCTCAGTACTAGATTACGAGCAGTACTTC.

The chain has TRBV29-1 and TRBJ1-4, with 10 nucleotides matching TRBD1. Trimming removed 7 bases from V and 7 bases from J; junction bases left unmatched: 3. The CDR3 is made up of 12 amino acids. Germline V lookup: CDR1 SQVTM, CDR2 ANQGSEA. The CDR3 reads CSAGTGVEKLFF. CDR3 coding DNA: TGCAGCGCCGGGACAGGGGTTGAAAAACTGTTTTTT. Supplemented by reference TRBV29-1 and TRBJ1-4, the full variable domain reads SAVISQKPSRDICQRGTSLTIQCQVDSQVTMMFWYRQQPGQSLTLIATANQGSEATYESGFVIDKFPISRPNLTFSTLTVSNMSPEDSSIYLCSAGTGVEKLFFGSGTQLSVL.

This clonotype was detected a few times. This chain joins TRBV20-1 and TRBJ2-3; 12 bases align to TRBD1. CDR1 and CDR2 (germline): DFQATT, SNEGSKA (reference sequence). The CDR3 has 17 amino acids. V lost 1 base to trimming and J lost 4 bases; unmatched junction nucleotides: 9. CDR3 loop: CSARGYTGTGGPDTQYF. In DNA, the CDR3 is TGCAGTGCTAGAGGGTACACCGGGACAGGGGGCCCAGATACGCAGTATTTT.

The chain carries TRBV24-1 and TRBJ2-3; TRBD1 matches 8 bases. Germline-derived CDR1 and CDR2 are KGHDR and SFDVKD. The CDR3 covers 17 residues. Trimming removed 2 bases from V and 5 bases from J; junction bases left unmatched: 11. This CDR3 reads CATSDSFGQGLGDTQYF. The CDR3 DNA sequence: TGTGCCACCAGTGATTCTTTCGGACAGGGACTGGGAGATACGCAGTATTTT.